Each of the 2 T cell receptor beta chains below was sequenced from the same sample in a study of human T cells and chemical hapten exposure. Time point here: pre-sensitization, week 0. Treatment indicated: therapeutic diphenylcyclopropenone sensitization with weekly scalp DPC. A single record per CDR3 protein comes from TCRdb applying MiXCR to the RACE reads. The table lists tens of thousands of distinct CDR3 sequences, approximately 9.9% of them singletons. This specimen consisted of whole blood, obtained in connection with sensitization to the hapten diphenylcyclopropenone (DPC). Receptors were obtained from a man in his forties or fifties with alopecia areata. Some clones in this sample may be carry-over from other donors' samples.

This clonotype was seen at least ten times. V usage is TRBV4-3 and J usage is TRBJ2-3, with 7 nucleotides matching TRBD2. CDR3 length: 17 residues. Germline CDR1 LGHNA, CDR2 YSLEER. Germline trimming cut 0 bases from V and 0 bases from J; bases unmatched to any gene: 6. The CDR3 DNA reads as TGCGCCAGCAGCCAAGATCGGAGCGGGATTAGCACAGATACGCAGTATTTT. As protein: CASSQDRSGISTDTQYF.

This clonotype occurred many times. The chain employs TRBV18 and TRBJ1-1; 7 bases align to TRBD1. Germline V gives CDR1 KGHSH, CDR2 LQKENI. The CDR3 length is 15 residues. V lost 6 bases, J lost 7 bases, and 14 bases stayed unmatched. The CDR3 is CASSGQQGLVYEAFF. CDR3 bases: TGTGCCAGCTCCGGACAACAGGGGCTTGTTTATGAAGCTTTCTTT.